Sequencing of this T cell receptor beta chain was carried out in a study of blood T cell repertoires in COVID-19. Study at large: Samples came from the United States, Italy and Spain, spanning acute and convalescent COVID-19.

Sequencing used immunoSEQ multiplex PCR; TCRdb keeps in-frame clones, though not all of them. The sample shows 350,000 to 400,000 clones, approximately 91% of them seen only once. Residents of about two dozen US areas, aged about 18 to 95 years, made up the participants. Between the trimmed V and J ends, which lost 0 bases and 1 base, there was a span of 18 bases. The CDR3 has 18 residues. The V gene's germline CDR1 is LGHNA and CDR2 YNFKEQ. This chain links TRBV4-2 with TRBJ1-1; a possible D gene is TRBD1 (5 bases). The source of this sequence is a middle-aged woman who had been exposed to COVID-19. Sequencing was done on a sample of PBMCs or T cells enriched from blood (not recorded which). CDR3 nucleotides: TGTGCCAGCAGCCAAGAACTCCTTCGGGCAGGGTGGAACACTGAAGCTTTCTTT. Encoded protein: CASSQELLRAGWNTEAFF.